Below are 13 T cell receptor beta chains sequenced from a single sample in a study of CD8+CD57+ T cells in acquired aplastic anemia. Those patients picked for sequencing had displayed CD8+CD57+ cell expansion on flow cytometry. The study profiled TCR beta VDJ and CDR3 using genomic DNA as template. TCRdb processed the reads anew with MiXCR; each CDR3 protein has one entry. The table has approximately 190,000 distinct CDR3 sequences, 48% seen once. The sequenced sample was sorted CD4+, CD8+, or CD8+CD57+ T cells (not recorded which) from PBMCs. Receptors originate from a human donor with aplastic anemia.

The chain couples TRBV19 to TRBJ2-7, with D perhaps TRBD2 (5 bases). With 3 bases removed from V and 5 bases from J, the gap between germline ends came to 14 bases. Looked up from germline, CDR1 is LNHDA and CDR2 is SQIVND (reference sequence). CDR3 size: 14 residues. The CDR3 nucleotides are TGTGCCAGTAGTATCAAGGGAGTAGGACACGAGCAGTACTTC. This gives the protein CASSIKGVGHEQYF.

This chain connects TRBV4-1 to TRBJ2-7; tentative D call: TRBD1 (6 bases). Germline CDR1 and CDR2: MGHRA and YSYEKL. The CDR3 length is 15 residues. V was clipped by 3 bases and J by 3 bases, with 15 bases between them. The CDR3 sequence: CASSHMRQENYEQYF. The CDR3 DNA reads as TGCGCCAGCAGCCATATGCGACAGGAGAACTACGAGCAGTACTTC.

This chain's CDR3 is CASSMGGSGNTIYF. CDR3 nucleotide sequence: TGTGCCAGCAGTATGGGGGGTTCTGGAAACACCATATATTTT. This chain uses TRBV25-1 with TRBJ1-3, with a tentative D call TRBD1 (5 bases). Per germline, CDR1 MGHDK and CDR2 SYGVNS. The CDR3 is 14 amino acids. The V gene lost 5 bases and the J gene lost 1 base, with 9 bases spanning the gap.

V is TRBV2 and J is TRBJ1-4; weak D call: TRBD1 (5 bases). CDR1 SNHLY and CDR2 FYNNEI come from the germline V gene. Trimming stripped 5 bases from V and 9 bases from J, with 16 bases between. The CDR3 contains 14 residues. The CDR3 bases are TGTGCCAGCAGTCTAACTGAGGGGAGGCAAAAACTGTTTTTT. Encoded protein: CASSLTEGRQKLFF.

This clonotype was counted only a few times. This sequence joins TRBV6-1 and TRBJ2-7, with 13 bases identical to TRBD2. Germline V gene lookup returns CDR1 MNHNS and CDR2 SASEGT. The CDR3 consists of 18 residues. The V segment lost 5 bases and the J segment 4 bases; nucleotides outside the gene matches: 14. The CDR3 reads CASSPRGVLAGGLYEQYF. Here the CDR3 DNA reads TGTGCCAGCAGTCCTCGGGGGGTACTAGCGGGAGGGCTTTACGAGCAGTACTTC.

The V and J genes are TRBV20-1 and TRBJ2-3, with 14 bases that match TRBD2. CDR1 is DFQATT, CDR2 SNEGSKA, per germline (reference sequence). This CDR3 comprises 16 residues. The trim removed 2 bases at V and 3 bases at J, leaving 4 bases unmatched. The CDR3 DNA sequence: TGCAGTGCTAGACCGACTAGCGGGAGGGGGACAGATACGCAGTATTTT. This sequence encodes CSARPTSGRGTDTQYF.

As to this clonotype: A single base separates this from a much larger clone, so it may be a read error. The V and J genes are TRBV6-1 and TRBJ2-7, with 9 bases that match TRBD1. The germline V gene encodes CDR1 MNHNS and CDR2 SASEGT. V lost 6 bases to trimming and J lost 6 bases; unmatched junction nucleotides: 9. The CDR3 totals 14 residues. The CDR3 DNA is TGTGCCAGCAGGATACAGGGGGCGGCGTTCGAGCAGTACTTC. Residues: CASRIQGAAFEQYF.

Details on this clonotype: One end of the junction varies from germline; a read error may be responsible. The V gene is TRBV11-1, the J gene TRBJ2-3; 12 nucleotides agree with TRBD2. The germline gives CDR1 SGHAT, CDR2 FQDESV (reference sequence). This CDR3 comprises 16 residues. The CDR3 sequence: CASSSRLAGDADAQYF. Here the CDR3 DNA reads TGTGCCAGCAGCTCGCGACTAGCGGGAGACGCAGATGCGCAGTATTTT.

This clonotype was seen a handful of times. The V and J genes are TRBV20-1 and TRBJ2-7, with D perhaps matching TRBD1 (5 bases). Germline lookup yields CDR1 DFQATT and CDR2 SNEGSKA (reference sequence). The CDR3 is made up of 13 amino acids. V shed 1 base and J shed 6 bases, with 13 bases lying between them. CDR3 sequence: CSARGRAQLEQYF. The CDR3 DNA reads TGCAGTGCTAGAGGCAGGGCTCAACTCGAGCAGTACTTC.

Many counts were recorded for this clonotype. The chain is built from TRBV5-1 and TRBJ2-1; perhaps TRBD2 as D (5 bases). V lost 2 bases and J lost 6, with 12 bases in between. Looked up from germline, CDR1 is SGHRS and CDR2 is YFSETQ. The CDR3 loop spans 14 amino acids. The CDR3 DNA is TGCGCCAGCAGCTTAGAGGGTCGAGTCAATGAGCAGTTCTTC. This sequence encodes CASSLEGRVNEQFF.

The CDR3 loop reads CSARDENKDRENTEAFF. The CDR3 DNA reads as TGCAGTGCTAGAGACGAGAATAAGGACCGAGAGAACACTGAAGCTTTCTTT. The chain employs TRBV20-1 and TRBJ1-1; no clear D. Between the trimmed V and J ends, which lost 0 bases and 1 base, there was a span of 18 bases. The CDR3 is made up of 17 amino acids. Germline lookup yields CDR1 DFQATT and CDR2 SNEGSKA (reference sequence).

The J gene is TRBJ2-6, the V gene TRBV5-1; no definite D call. CDR1 SGHRS and CDR2 YFSETQ come from the germline V gene. This CDR3 contains 19 residues. V gave up 6 bases and J gave up 7 bases, with 29 bases separating them. The CDR3 DNA is TGCGCCAGCACCCAAACCCATAAGGGCTCTGGGGTAGGTGCCAACGTCCTGACTTTC. Its protein is CASTQTHKGSGVGANVLTF. The complete variable domain, with remaining parts taken from reference TRBV5-1 and TRBJ2-6, reads KAGVTQTPRYLIKTRGQQVTLSCSPISGHRSVSWYQQTPGQGLQFLFEYFSETQRNKGNFPGRFSGRQFSNSRSEMNVSTLELGDSALYLCASTQTHKGSGVGANVLTFGAGSRLTVL.

This clonotype was counted many times. Written as DNA, the CDR3 is TGTGCCAGCAGCCAACTAGCGGGAGGAGATACGCAGTATTTT. The encoded protein is CASSQLAGGDTQYF. The rearrangement uses TRBV2 and TRBJ2-3, with TRBD2 identical over 12 bases. Trimming took 6 bases from V and 5 from J; bases not matched to a gene: 3. CDR1 is SNHLY and CDR2 is FYNNEI in the germline V gene. The CDR3 spans 14 residues.